A selection of T cell receptor beta chains follows, all from one sample in a study of blood T cells in healthy people across ages. TCRdb processed the 5' RACE reads anew with MiXCR; each CDR3 protein has one entry. The sample gives around 1,000,000 distinct CDR3 sequences, about 23% of which show up once; 0.75% is in the top ten. These same data were also listed under a study on T cells of mothers and their children.

The sequencing sample was made of blood. The receptors stem from a girl aged 2-10 years in good health. The CDR3 runs from the conserved cysteine through the conserved F or W. D genes are given only for firm matches. Clone size is shown for a subset of rows, as once, few, many or a class of expanded clone.

d_call j_call v_call clone_size cdr3_aa cdr3_nt
NA TRBJ1-4 TRBV6-6 NA CASRVNEKLFF TGTGCCAGCAGGGTGAATGAAAAACTGTTTTTT
NA TRBJ2-5 TRBV2 NA CASSESGASAMQETQYF TGTGCCAGCAGTGAGTCTGGGGCTAGCGCTATGCAAGAGACCCAGTACTTC
NA TRBJ1-4 TRBV6-5 few CASSRGRPGELFF TGTGCCAGCAGCCGGGGCCGTCCAGGTGAACTGTTTTTT
TRBD2 TRBJ2-7 TRBV4-2 once CASSQGGGLAVPYEQYF TGTGCCAGCAGCCAAGGAGGCGGCCTAGCGGTTCCCTACGAGCAGTACTTC
NA TRBJ2-7 TRBV6-2/TRBV6-3 NA CASRKIQYCEQYF TGTGCCAGCAGGAAGATACAGTACTGCGAGCAGTACTTC
NA TRBJ1-2 TRBV20-1 NA CSARDTSSRYGYTF TGCAGTGCTAGAGATACGTCCTCCCGGTATGGCTACACCTTC
NA TRBJ2-1 TRBV19 few CASGDRDVVQETQYF TGTGCCAGTGGGGACCGGGACGTAGTCCAAGAGACCCAGTATTTC
NA TRBJ1-1 TRBV28 NA CASNPGVDTEAFF TGTGCCAGCAATCCAGGAGTGGACACTGAAGCTTTCTTT
NA TRBJ1-2 TRBV15 NA CATSRGLANYGYTF TGTGCCACCAGCCGGGGGCTGGCTAACTATGGCTACACCTTC
NA TRBJ1-2 TRBV29-1 NA CSVEGRVGYTF TGCAGCGTTGAAGGCAGGGTCGGCTACACCTTC
NA TRBJ2-7 TRBV3-1 few CASRKRTDSYEQYF TGTGCCAGCAGAAAGAGGACGGACTCCTACGAGCAGTACTTC
NA TRBJ1-4 TRBV5-1 NA CASSLAGQGSEKLFF TGCGCCAGCAGCTTGGCGGGCCAGGGGAGTGAAAAACTGTTTTTT
NA TRBJ2-3 TRBV25-1 NA CASSWGLSTDTQYF TGTGCCAGCAGTTGGGGACTTTCCACAGATACGCAGTATTTT
TRBD1 TRBJ2-5 TRBV9 NA CASSYGQGEAQYF TGTGCCAGCAGCTATGGACAGGGGGAGGCCCAGTACTTC
TRBD1 TRBJ1-2 TRBV11-2 NA CASSKGQGRTYGYTF TGTGCCAGCAGCAAAGGACAGGGCCGAACCTATGGCTACACCTTC
TRBD1 TRBJ2-7 TRBV13 few CASSRDRGTYEQYF TGTGCCAGCAGTCGGGACAGGGGAACCTACGAGCAGTACTTC
NA TRBJ2-7 TRBV6-5 NA CASSLSPGYEQYF TGTGCCAGCAGCTTAAGCCCAGGCTACGAGCAGTACTTC
NA TRBJ2-5 TRBV7-2 NA CASSLRAWGVGQETQYF TGTGCCAGCAGCTTAAGGGCCTGGGGGGTGGGGCAAGAGACCCAGTACTTC
TRBD1 TRBJ1-2 TRBV2 NA CASSEGQSIPHYGYTF TGTGCCAGCAGTGAGGGACAGTCCATACCTCACTATGGCTACACCTTC
TRBD2 TRBJ2-7 TRBV11-3 few CASSEQRGPSEQYF TGTGCCAGCAGCGAGCAGCGGGGGCCCTCCGAGCAGTACTTC
NA TRBJ2-3 TRBV2 NA CASSETLSTDTQYF TGTGCCAGCAGTGAAACCCTATCTACAGATACGCAGTATTTT
NA TRBJ2-1 TRBV7-9 few CASSEMGGPIYNEQFF TGTGCCAGCAGCGAAATGGGGGGGCCCATCTACAATGAGCAGTTCTTC
NA TRBJ2-4 TRBV20-1 few CSVLNGGLNIQYF TGCAGTGTCTTAAACGGAGGGTTAAACATTCAGTACTTC
NA TRBJ2-7 TRBV28 few CASSPVGAGAYEQYF NA
TRBD1 TRBJ1-4 TRBV4-2 NA CAGSQEDRGNEKLFF TGTGCCGGCAGCCAGGAAGACAGGGGGAATGAAAAACTGTTTTTT
NA TRBJ2-7 TRBV9 NA CASSVGVSGEQYF TGTGCCAGCAGCGTAGGGGTATCTGGGGAGCAGTACTTC
NA TRBJ2-5 TRBV12-5 NA CASGSAESSQETQYF TGTGCTAGTGGCTCAGCTGAGTCGTCCCAAGAGACCCAGTACTTC
NA TRBJ1-4 TRBV6-6 few CASGTFEPEKLFF TGTGCCAGCGGGACGTTTGAGCCTGAAAAACTGTTTTTT
TRBD1 TRBJ1-2 TRBV9 NA CASSVLSWQGDGYTF TGTGCCAGCAGCGTCTTATCGTGGCAGGGGGATGGCTACACCTTC
TRBD2 TRBJ2-1 TRBV11-1 few CASSSRTSGRAHGNF TGCGCCAGCAGCTCCCGGACTAGCGGGAGGGCCCACGGAAACTTC
NA TRBJ1-1 TRBV12-3/TRBV12-4 NA CASSFQGISTEAFF TGTGCCAGCAGTTTCCAGGGGATCAGCACTGAAGCTTTCTTT
NA TRBJ2-5 TRBV20-1 NA CSATPGGRQETQYF TGCAGTGCTACCCCGGGCGGACGTCAAGAGACCCAGTACTTC
NA TRBJ1-4 TRBV11-2 few CASSRGTVATNEKLFF TGTGCCAGCAGCCGAGGGACCGTCGCAACTAATGAAAAACTGTTTTTT
NA TRBJ2-1 TRBV29-1 few CSVPHGLGQFF TGCAGCGTTCCGCATGGACTTGGGCAGTTCTTC
TRBD2 TRBJ2-7 TRBV6-5 NA CASSSASGASYEQYF TGTGCCAGCAGTTCCGCCAGCGGGGCATCCTACGAGCAGTACTTC
TRBD2 TRBJ2-7 TRBV29-1 few CSVEATSGGSSYEQYF TGCAGCGTTGAAGCGACTAGCGGTGGGAGCTCCTACGAGCAGTACTTC
NA TRBJ1-2 TRBV7-2 few CASSFTGPNYGYTF TGTGCCAGCAGCTTTACCGGGCCAAACTATGGCTACACCTTC
TRBD1 TRBJ2-4 TRBV20-1 NA CSASPGQGLENIQYF TGCAGTGCATCACCGGGACAGGGCCTCGAAAACATTCAGTACTTC
NA TRBJ1-2 TRBV12-3/TRBV12-4 few CASSPGSYYGYTF TGTGCCAGCAGCCCAGGGTCCTACTATGGCTACACCTTC
TRBD1 TRBJ2-7 TRBV5-1 NA CASSYYSGTGTYEQYF TGCGCCAGCAGCTACTACTCCGGGACAGGGACCTACGAGCAGTACTTC
NA TRBJ1-1 TRBV19 NA CASKVGNTEAFF TGTGCCAGTAAGGTTGGGAACACTGAAGCTTTCTTT
NA TRBJ2-5 TRBV29-1 few CSVEVWQGKIQYF TGCAGCGTTGAAGTTTGGCAGGGAAAAATCCAGTACTTC
TRBD2 TRBJ2-3 TRBV12-5 few CASGFATSGGTDTQYF TGTGCTAGTGGTTTCGCAACTAGCGGGGGCACAGATACGCAGTATTTT
TRBD2 TRBJ2-7 TRBV11-2 few CASSGAPLAGAYEQYF TGTGCCAGCAGCGGGGCCCCTCTAGCGGGAGCTTACGAGCAGTACTTC
TRBD2 TRBJ2-5 TRBV2 few CASSETSGGFETQYF TGTGCCAGCAGTGAAACTAGCGGGGGGTTTGAGACCCAGTACTTC
NA TRBJ2-1 TRBV5-5 few CASSLLDISAGEQFF TGTGCCAGCAGCCTCTTGGACATTTCCGCGGGTGAGCAGTTCTTC
NA TRBJ1-1 TRBV18 NA CASSQSSGGRHTEAFF TGTGCCAGCTCACAATCCTCGGGCGGCAGGCACACTGAAGCTTTCTTT
TRBD1 TRBJ2-3 TRBV10-3 once CAISSGQGYTDTQYF TGTGCCATCAGTTCGGGACAGGGGTACACAGATACGCAGTATTTT
NA TRBJ2-4 TRBV7-3 NA CASSLNAKNIQYF TGTGCCAGCAGCTTAAATGCCAAAAACATTCAGTACTTC
NA TRBJ2-6 TRBV28 few CASSLGGDSGANVLTF TGTGCCAGCAGTTTAGGGGGAGACTCTGGGGCCAACGTCCTGACTTTC
TRBD1 TRBJ2-5 TRBV12-3/TRBV12-4 few CASSPAGGAGETQYF TGTGCCAGCAGTCCCGCAGGGGGCGCGGGGGAGACCCAGTACTTC